This T cell receptor beta chain was observed in a study of cytomegalovirus exposure and HLA in healthy donors (dated by TCRdb to the late 2010s). With respect to the entire study: According to an earlier analysis of a few hundred of the donors, about 179 million T cells yielded over 90 million unique TCR beta sequences and approximately 300 Gb of sequence data. An early release that covered about 600 HLA-typed donors contained 300 to 350 gigabases of sequencing data and tens of millions of unique TCR sequences. The genetic ancestry cluster associated with self-reported Caucasian donors included roughly 84% of the roughly 390 genotyped donors. The aim of the study was to test whether cataloging public T cell receptors could identify signatures of past pathogen exposure. The study used immunosequencing to profile the T cell repertoires of some 600 subjects and linked those repertoires to cytomegalovirus serostatus. Along with the roughly 700-subject first cohort, a separate validation cohort of over a hundred different subjects was used. To predict cytomegalovirus infection status, the study combined high-throughput TCR immunosequencing, statistical association of individual TCRs with disease status, and machine learning. A later analysis re-analyzed previously published TCR beta repertoires from roughly 600 donors and added high-resolution HLA genotyping to study TCR occurrence patterns. Rather than drawing on any new phenotypic data, the later analysis identified candidate immune exposures from TCR beta sequences and the way those sequences occurred across donors. An earlier analysis of 587 of the donors used high-throughput TCR beta sequencing to judge whether each TCR beta V gene segment behaved as functional or pseudogenic. Donor age, sex, ethnicity and CMV serostatus were compiled alongside the repertoire data. In a later genetic analysis, genome-wide SNP genotypes for about 55% of the roughly 700 donors were used, and that subset was treated as a discovery cohort. Every repertoire in the discovery cohort had been generated on one and the same sequencing platform. Class I and class II HLA loci were covered by the typing at four-digit resolution. Typing coverage differed by locus: A, B, C, DRB1 and DQB1 were typed in roughly 620-630 donors, DQA1 in around 500, DPA1 in 600 to 610, and DPB1 in roughly 470. Because of strong linkage in the cohort, roughly five DR-DQ haplotypes were treated as single units for association and clustering. Among a few hundred genotyped donors of the cohort, an average of around 240,000 unique TCR beta nucleotide sequences were sequenced per donor, around 18% of them non-productive. What the research found in general, with its limitations: Three of the identified cytomegalovirus-associated TCR beta chains were confirmed in vitro to be specific for cytomegalovirus antigens. Assigning TCR associations to individual alleles was difficult when HLA alleles, especially DR and DQ, strongly co-occurred. The earlier analysis of about 600 of the donors excluded 15 to 20 rarely observed V segments, including chromosome 9 orphons, because counts were too low. Correlated functional status among segregating V segments might reflect linkage disequilibrium, but an unknown experimental factor could not be ruled out. In a later analysis, several top co-occurrence clusters were reported to appear linked to parvovirus B19, influenza, CMV and Epstein-Barr virus. A further reported finding was that TCR beta sequences accurately predicted the HLA-A and HLA-B alleles for most subjects in the first cohort. A later genetic analysis associated a missense DCLRE1C variant with V-gene and J-gene trimming of TCR beta chains, and an independent cohort replicated the association. A group of highly shared sequence variants was considered likely to be a technical artifact of the sequencing pipeline. A later analysis found that most CMV-associated TCR beta chains appeared HLA-restricted, with HLA associations seemingly driven largely by CMV exposure. In a later genetic analysis, fewer N-insertions in productive TCRs were reported among donors in an Asian-associated ancestry cluster than the 666-donor mean. An earlier analysis of 450 to 750 of the donors showed that most TCR beta V segments appeared in productive rearrangements either about 90% or about 30% of the time, which broadly matched IMGT annotations. Immune exposure information for the cohort was limited to CMV serostatus. A later analysis associated roughly 17,000 TCR beta sequences with specific HLA alleles at a false discovery rate of 0.05. The study gave a list of 150 to 200 TCR beta chains associated with cytomegalovirus. A later analysis found that TCR association rates varied across HLA loci, with DRB1 alleles showing the most associated TCRs and HLA-C alleles the fewest. Roughly uniform sequencing depth across donors was assumed in presence/absence analyses, although this assumption may not hold. This cohort had only TCR beta chains sequenced, and the lack of alpha or paired-chain data limited which features could be detected. A later analysis found that HLA-associated TCR beta chains were more clonally expanded and had lower generation probabilities than equally common non-associated chains. Most TCR sequences were observed very rarely across donors, whereas some public TCRs were present in many individuals. The 87-base-pair reads could not distinguish some IMGT-functional V segments, including TRBV6-2 and TRBV6-3, so those segments were excluded. Cytomegalovirus status was reported to be diagnosed by the classifier with high specificity and sensitivity in both the original and validation cohorts. Because some donors lacked HLA typing at each locus, the association tests relied only on the typed subset. The authors suggested that the approach could potentially be extended to other disease states and immunological phenotypes.

The receptor library was made with the immunoSEQ multiplex PCR assay. For the multiplex PCR, a mixture combining 60 forward primers for TCR Vbeta segments and 13 reverse primers for TCR Jbeta segments was used. The CDR3 region of rearranged TCR beta genes was amplified from genomic DNA by a multiplex PCR assay. On the Illumina HiSeq System, the amplified TCR beta libraries were sequenced as 87-base-pair reads. In the source study's methods: Across the 670 or so repertoires, a later analysis counted some 81 million unique TCR beta chains, roughly 11 million of which were shared by at least two donors. To remove PCR and sequencing errors, raw reads were error-corrected and collapsed into unique sequences using a nearest-neighbor algorithm that merged closely related sequences. To assign V, D and J gene segments, CDR3 sequences were aligned to IMGT reference sequences. For a sequence to be retained, at least a six-nucleotide match to both a V gene segment and a J gene segment was required. A rearrangement was called productive if the CDR3 had no stop codons and remained in frame with V and J, and every other rearrangement was called non-productive. CDR3 was defined by IMGT convention, running from the second conserved V-encoded cysteine to the conserved J-encoded phenylalanine. Sequences without an unambiguous match to a single V gene segment were excluded from the earlier analysis of about 600 of the donors. In an earlier analysis of around 590 of the donors, a V segment was called functional when productive rearrangements were above 56.7%, and segregating when the standard deviation between donors exceeded 5%. A statistical classification framework was developed to diagnose cytomegalovirus status using the catalog of TCR beta chain sequences. A later analysis assigned V and J genes by comparing TCR nucleotide sequences with IMGT/GENE-DB human TR gene sequences. A later analysis assigned CDR3 sequences and most-parsimonious VDJ recombination scenarios with the TCRdist pipeline. In a later analysis, every TCR beta chain was defined by the combination of its CDR3 amino acid sequence and its V-gene family, and reads without a unique V-gene family were dropped. To address suspected cross-contamination and a sequencing artifact, a later analysis removed 450 to 700 highly shared, low-generation-probability nucleotide sequences. For each public chain, a later analysis derived a clonal expansion index from normalized ranks of inferred template counts within each repertoire. In a later analysis, generation probabilities were computed with a VDJ recombination model fitted to out-of-frame rearrangements, and the resulting probabilities were checked against IGoR. Hypergeometric tests were used in a later analysis to score TCR-TCR, TCR-HLA and TCR-CMV co-occurrence, with a repertoire-size bias correction applied to the TCR pairs. A later analysis estimated false discovery rates by permuting HLA or CMV assignments 20 times. In a later analysis, co-occurring TCRs were grouped using DBSCAN, and TCRdist sequence similarity was added for clustering within HLA-allele-positive subsets. Repertoires with fewer than 30,000 or more than 120,000 public chains were left out of co-occurrence clustering, as were several repertoires with anomalous nucleotide sharing. TCRdb re-hosts the immuneACCESS table, in-frame sequences only. Its copies lack some clones; in the studies checked, an unresolved V gene accounts for under half of them, and the cause for the rest is not known. Clonal size and the V and J genes are those of that table, whereas D and trimming came from the DNA. For this sample the table gives 130,000 or so clones, of which around four fifths were detected only once. The ten largest account for less than 6.5% of the sample.

The CDR3, cysteine through phenylalanine, is 14 amino acids long. Of the read, only the CDR3 DNA is kept; its 42 bases are in frame from base 1. Trimming costs V 3 bases and J 7 bases, and their ends lie 16 bases apart. According to the germline V gene (reference sequence), CDR1 reads SGHNT and CDR2 reads YYREEE. The cohort comprised several hundred healthy bone marrow donors. At the time of sampling, every cohort member was nominally healthy, though immune exposures that went unrecorded were likely present. The donor tested CMV seronegative, placing the donor among the 352 seronegative members of the cohort. Every donor gave a peripheral blood sample, and the peripheral blood mononuclear cells from that sample were used for TCR beta sequencing. Genomic DNA was extracted from the blood cell samples with the Qiagen DNeasy Blood Extraction Kit. With regard to this clone: Its specific antigen is unknown. The sample holds no much larger clone one base away, and base qualities are not on file.

Sample: PBMCs. This clonotype originated in a man under 40 in good health and CMV-seronegative. The sequence is built from TRBV5-4 and TRBJ1-2; the D region possibly corresponds to TRBD1 (6 bases align). CDR3 reads: CASSSGAQGSGYTF. The DNA reads TGTGCCAGCAGCTCTGGGGCACAGGGATCTGGCTACACCTTC.